Below are 25 T cell receptor beta chains sequenced from a single sample in a study of spatial heterogeneity in lung cancer. MiXCR was run by TCRdb on the 5' RACE reads, yielding one entry per CDR3 protein. The sample holds more than 9,500 distinct CDR3 sequences, roughly 6.2% seen once. Time point of the sample: sample taken at primary tumor resection. Whole RNA came from tumor, nontumor lung or frozen PBMC and was sequenced without being sorted. Sequenced here: normal lung tissue next to the tumor, sampled at surgery. The receptors stem from a male donor with early-stage non-small cell lung cancer.

This clonotype is medium-sized by share. A library made for alpha chains picked up this beta chain off target, so its size means little. The V gene is TRBV7-9, the J gene TRBJ2-3; D might be TRBD1 or TRBD2, each matching 6 bases. The CDR3 runs 17 residues. Trimming cost V 4 bases and J 8 bases, with 25 bases left between them. Germline-derived CDR1 and CDR2 are SEHNR and FQNEAQ (reference sequence). The CDR3 protein is CASSSGDSTFNRGTQYF. The CDR3 nucleotides are TGTGCCAGCAGCTCAGGGGACTCTACTTTTAATCGGGGTACGCAGTATTTT.

To note about this clonotype: Found in a library prepared for alpha chains, this beta chain is an off-target read, and its abundance has little meaning. The chain combines TRBV28 with TRBJ1-2, with D maybe TRBD1 (6 bases). V dropped 4 bases and J dropped 2 bases, with 14 bases sitting between them. CDR1 is MDHEN and CDR2 is SYDVKM in the germline V gene. This CDR3 is 15 amino acids long. The DNA for the CDR3 is TGTGCCAGCAGTTCCGAGCGGACAGCCAACTATGGCTACACCTTC. This encodes CASSSERTANYGYTF.

The sample holds many counts of this clonotype. Because the library targeted alpha chains, this beta chain is an off-target read whose size means little. The chain joins TRBV9 to TRBJ2-1, with D possibly matching TRBD2 (5 bases). This CDR3 is 15 amino acids long. V gave up 0 bases and J gave up 0 bases, with 7 bases separating them. CDR1 and CDR2 (germline): SGDLS, YYNGEE. The CDR3 nucleotides read TGTGCCAGCAGCGTAGTTGGGAGCTCCTACAATGAGCAGTTCTTC. Its translation is CASSVVGSSYNEQFF.

This clonotype was counted ten times or more. The library was designed around alpha chains, so this beta chain is a stray read whose abundance carries little weight. This chain connects TRBV29-1 to TRBJ2-7, with TRBD2 matching over 8 bases. J gave up 2 bases and V 6 bases, and 12 bases lay outside the gene matches. The germline gives CDR1 SQVTM, CDR2 ANQGSEA. The CDR3 spans 15 residues. The chain's CDR3 is CSVEARTSGPYEQYF. In DNA, the CDR3 is TGCAGCGTGGAGGCGAGAACTAGCGGACCCTACGAGCAGTACTTC.

This clonotype was recorded at least ten times. This beta chain turned up in a library designed for alpha chains; as an off-target read, its abundance says little. This chain connects TRBV20-1 to TRBJ2-7; 9 nucleotides agree with TRBD1. V lost 4 bases to trimming and J lost 6 bases; unmatched junction nucleotides: 19. The germline V gene has CDR1 DFQATT and CDR2 SNEGSKA (reference sequence). The CDR3 runs 17 residues. This CDR3 is CSATKPTAGTGIVEQYF. The CDR3 DNA sequence: TGCAGTGCTACGAAGCCCACCGCCGGGACAGGGATAGTCGAGCAGTACTTC.

This clonotype has at least ten counts. Being off target in a library aimed at alpha chains, this beta chain has a size of little meaning. The genes are TRBV24-1 and TRBJ2-5, with TRBD1 identical over 9 bases. Germline values: CDR1 KGHDR, CDR2 SFDVKD. The CDR3 runs to 16 residues. Trimming at V came to 1 base and at J to 2 bases, leaving 4 bases not matched to a gene. Here the CDR3 DNA reads TGTGCCACCAGTGATTTAGGGGACAGGGAACAAGAGACCCAGTACTTC. Amino acid sequence: CATSDLGDREQETQYF.

This clonotype has ten or more counts. The size of this beta chain means little, since it is a stray read in a library made for alpha chains. The J gene is TRBJ2-5, the V gene TRBV20-1; 8 bases agree with TRBD2. Germline V gene data show CDR1 as DFQATT and CDR2 as SNEGSKA (reference sequence). There are 15 residues in the CDR3. J lost 4 bases, V lost 3 bases, and 10 bases had no gene match. The CDR3, as DNA: TGCAGTGCTAGGGGAGGGGCGGGAGGCCGAGAGACCCAGTACTTC. Its translation: CSARGGAGGRETQYF.

This clonotype was picked up many times. The library was built for alpha chains, so this beta chain is an off-target read and its size means little. The J gene is TRBJ1-5, the V gene TRBV30; TRBD1 is a possible D gene (5 bases). Germline loops: CDR1 GTSNPN, CDR2 SVGIG (reference sequence). The CDR3 is made up of 13 amino acids. With 0 bases removed from V and 7 bases from J, the gap between germline ends came to 10 bases. CDR3 in amino acids: CAWSVAGRQPQHF. The CDR3 region has the DNA TGTGCCTGGAGTGTAGCAGGGCGGCAGCCCCAGCATTTT.

As for this clonotype: One end of the junction varies from germline; a read error may be responsible. This beta chain is an unintended read in a library built for alpha chains; its size means little. The J gene is TRBJ1-2, the V gene TRBV6-5; D is unresolved. The CDR3 loop spans 14 amino acids. Germline CDR1 reads MNHEY; CDR2 reads SVGAGI. CDR3 nucleotide sequence: TGTTCCAGCACCGAAAGTGGGAGAAACTATGGCTACACCTTC. Its protein product is CSSTESGRNYGYTF.

As to this clonotype: This may be a read error: a much more frequent sequence differs by one nucleotide. This beta chain was picked up by a library intended for alpha chains and is off target, so its count carries little meaning. The genes are TRBV7-2 and TRBJ1-1; D is possibly TRBD1 (5 bases). Germline CDR1 SGHTA, CDR2 FQGNSA. CDR3 length equals 14 residues. V dropped 2 bases and J dropped 8 bases, with 15 bases sitting between them. The CDR3 reads CASSLLGVGREAFF. The DNA for the CDR3 is TGTGCCAGCAGCTTATTGGGGGTTGGGAGAGAAGCTTTCTTT.

The sample holds many counts of this clonotype. Within a library made for alpha chains, this beta chain is off target, and its count is uninformative. The chain combines TRBV15 with TRBJ2-1, with 9 bases that match TRBD1. The germline CDR1 and CDR2 sequences are LNHNV and YYDKDF (reference sequence). The CDR3 has 14 residues. The J segment lost 3 bases and the V segment lost 3 bases, leaving 0 bases of the junction unmatched. The CDR3 bases are TGTGCCACCAGCAGGGACAGGGGCTACAATGAGCAGTTCTTC. It specifies CATSRDRGYNEQFF.

This clonotype was detected a few times. A library made for alpha chains picked up this beta chain off target, so its size means little. The V call is TRBV30, the J call TRBJ2-7; 11 bases align to TRBD2. CDR3 length: 14 amino acids. Germline V lookup: CDR1 GTSNPN, CDR2 SVGIG (reference sequence). Unmatched junction bases numbered 4, after V lost 2 bases and J lost 4 bases. The CDR3 loop reads CAWSQGLAEYEQYF. The CDR3 nucleotides read TGTGCCTGGAGTCAGGGACTAGCGGAATACGAGCAGTACTTC.

This clonotype showed up many times. Because this beta chain is a stray read in a library intended to capture alpha chains, its abundance should not be given much weight. V gene TRBV19 combines with J gene TRBJ2-3; TRBD2 agrees at 12 bases. V shed 6 bases, J shed 2 bases, and the junction held 6 bases outside the gene matches. The CDR3 length is 16 residues. CDR1 LNHDA and CDR2 SQIVND come from the germline V gene (reference sequence). The DNA of the CDR3 is TGTGCCAGTAGCCTTGGACTAGCGGGACTCACAGATACGCAGTATTTT. As protein: CASSLGLAGLTDTQYF.

In its sample, this clonotype was seen many times. Within a library made for alpha chains, this beta chain is off target, and its count is uninformative. The J gene is TRBJ2-7, the V gene TRBV20-1; 16 bases align to TRBD2. V gave up 4 bases and J gave up 2 bases; unmatched junction bases: 8. Per the germline V gene, CDR1 is DFQATT and CDR2 is SNEGSKA (reference sequence). The CDR3 extends over 17 amino acids. This CDR3 reads CSANTGTSGRGPYEQYF. CDR3 nucleotide sequence: TGCAGTGCTAACACCGGGACTAGCGGGAGGGGGCCCTACGAGCAGTACTTC.

Many counts were recorded for this clonotype. This beta chain is an off-target read within a library intended for alpha chains, so its frequency means little. V and J are TRBV6-1 and TRBJ1-6, with D possibly matching TRBD1 (5 bases). Germline CDR1 reads MNHNS; CDR2 reads SASEGT. With 4 bases removed from V and 8 bases from J, the gap between germline ends came to 12 bases. The CDR3 is 14 residues long. The CDR3 loop is CASSAGTDHSPLHF. The CDR3 nucleotides read TGTGCCAGCAGTGCCGGGACGGACCATTCACCCCTCCACTTT.

This clonotype was seen many times. In a library made to pick up alpha chains, this beta chain is a stray read with a size that means little. The rearrangement uses TRBV27 and TRBJ1-6; D possibly corresponds to TRBD1 (6 bases). The CDR3 has 16 amino acids. V was shortened by 5 bases and J by 8 bases, with 19 bases between the two germline ends. Germline-derived CDR1 and CDR2 are MNHEY and SMNVEV (reference sequence). The DNA of the CDR3 is TGTGCCAGCAGTCCACAGGGTCAGGTCGGGGATTCACCCCTCCACTTT. Translated: CASSPQGQVGDSPLHF.

The table lists this clonotype with many counts. Since the library was made to target alpha chains, this beta chain is a stray read and its abundance is not meaningful. This chain joins TRBV7-2 and TRBJ1-5; tentative D call: TRBD1 (5 bases). The CDR3 runs 15 residues. Germline CDR1 and CDR2: SGHTA and FQGNSA. V gave up 5 bases and J gave up 5 bases, with 16 bases separating them. CDR3 loop: CASSLSPGRDQPQHF. DNA of the CDR3: TGTGCCAGCAGCCTATCCCCGGGGCGAGATCAGCCCCAGCATTTT.

Relative to its sample, this clonotype is medium-sized. This beta chain came through as a stray read in a library set up for alpha chains, and its size says little. The V and J genes are TRBV18 and TRBJ2-1; 7 nucleotides agree with TRBD1. Germline lookup yields CDR1 KGHSH and CDR2 LQKENI. The CDR3 has 16 amino acids. The ends lost 3 bases at V and 7 bases at J; junction bases unmatched: 12. CDR3 sequence (DNA): TGTGCCAGCTCACCCCTCCCAGGGGGTGGATGGAATGAGCAGTTCTTC. It is translated as CASSPLPGGGWNEQFF.

In its sample, this clonotype ranks as medium-sized. For a library built for alpha chains, this beta chain is a stray read; little rests on its size. The V gene is TRBV10-3, the J gene TRBJ2-5, with 12 positions matching TRBD2. Germline V gene sequence: CDR1 ENHRY, CDR2 SYGVKD. The CDR3 loop spans 17 amino acids. The ends lost 3 bases at V and 5 bases at J; junction bases unmatched: 10. DNA of the CDR3: TGTGCCATCAGTGAAGGGCCTAGCGGGAGGGCCGGGGAGACCCAGTACTTC. Amino acid sequence: CAISEGPSGRAGETQYF.

Many counts were recorded for this clonotype. This beta chain is off target for a library built for alpha chains, so its abundance means little. The chain combines TRBV20-1 with TRBJ2-3; D uncertain. Germline V gene lookup returns CDR1 DFQATT and CDR2 SNEGSKA (reference sequence). With 3 bases removed from V and 2 bases from J, the gap between germline ends came to 12 bases. There are 14 residues in the CDR3. DNA for the CDR3: TGCAGTGCTAGGGCAGGACCCTACACAGATACGCAGTATTTT. This gives the protein CSARAGPYTDTQYF.

Many counts were recorded for this clonotype. With the library built for alpha chains, this beta chain is off target and its frequency is not meaningful. This chain joins TRBV18 and TRBJ2-5; 12 bases are a match to TRBD1. V gave up 3 bases and J gave up 4 bases; unmatched junction bases: 6. This CDR3 contains 16 residues. From germline, CDR1 is KGHSH and CDR2 LQKENI. CDR3 sequence (DNA): TGTGCCAGCTCACCTCCGGGACAGGGGGCAGGAGAGACCCAGTACTTC. Encoded protein: CASSPPGQGAGETQYF. Looking up the rest from reference TRBV18 and TRBJ2-5 gives the full variable domain: NAGVMQNPRHLVRRRGQEARLRCSPMKGHSHVYWYRQLPEEGLKFMVYLQKENIIDESGMPKERFSAEFPKEGPSILRIQQVVRGDSAAYFCASSPPGQGAGETQYFGPGTRLLVL.

This clonotype was counted only a few times. In a library made to pick up alpha chains, this beta chain is a stray read with a size that means little. V usage is TRBV11-1 and J usage is TRBJ2-7; 10 bases line up with TRBD2. Germline CDR1 SGHAT, CDR2 FQDESV (reference sequence). This CDR3 region has 16 residues. After removal of 5 bases from V and 0 bases from J, the junction contained 7 bases not matched to a gene. This CDR3 is CASSPRTSGSSYEQYF. For the CDR3, the DNA is TGTGCCAGCAGCCCGCGGACTAGCGGTAGCTCCTACGAGCAGTACTTC.

This clonotype was observed at least ten times. A library prepared for alpha chains yielded this beta chain as an off-target read; its size is of little meaning. The chain uses TRBV20-1 and TRBJ1-5; D remains ambiguous. The CDR3 has 13 amino acids. CDR1 and CDR2 from the germline V gene are DFQATT and SNEGSKA (reference sequence). The V gene lost 3 bases and the J gene lost 1 base, with 7 bases spanning the gap. CDR3 coding DNA: TGCAGTGCTAGCCCTGGGAGCAATCAGCCCCAGCATTTT. Translating it yields CSASPGSNQPQHF.

This clonotype is deemed medium-sized (0.01 to 0.1%). A library prepared for alpha chains yielded this beta chain as an off-target read; its size is of little meaning. This rearrangement joins TRBV11-2 to TRBJ2-7; D gene unclear. Germline-derived CDR1 and CDR2 are SGHAT and FQNNGV. The CDR3 runs 14 residues. V shed 4 bases and J shed 2 bases, with 12 bases lying between them. CDR3 DNA: TGTGCCAGCAGCTGGGCGGCACTGACCTACGAGCAGTACTTC. It specifies CASSWAALTYEQYF.

This clonotype was detected a few times. Within a library made for alpha chains, this beta chain is off target, and its count is uninformative. The chain links TRBV6-2 or TRBV6-3 to TRBJ2-3, with a possible D match to TRBD2 (5 bases). V was trimmed by 0 bases and J by 0 bases, leaving 7 bases between them. CDR1 MNHEY and CDR2 SVGEGT come from the germline V gene. CDR3 length: 15 residues. The CDR3 sequence: CASSYSAGSTDTQYF. The CDR3 coding sequence is TGTGCCAGCAGTTACTCCGCGGGTAGCACAGATACGCAGTATTTT.